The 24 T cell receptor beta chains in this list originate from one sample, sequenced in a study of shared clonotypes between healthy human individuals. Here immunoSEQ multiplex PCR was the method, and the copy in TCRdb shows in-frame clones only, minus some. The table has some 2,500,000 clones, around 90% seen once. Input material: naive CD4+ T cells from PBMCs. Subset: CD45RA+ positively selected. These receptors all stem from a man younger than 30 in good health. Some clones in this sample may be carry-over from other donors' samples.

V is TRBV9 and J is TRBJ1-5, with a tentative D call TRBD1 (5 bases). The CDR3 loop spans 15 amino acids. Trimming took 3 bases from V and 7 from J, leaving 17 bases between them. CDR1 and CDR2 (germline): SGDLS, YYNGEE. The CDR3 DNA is TGTGCCAGCAGCGCCAGCGCGGGGGGTCCCCAGCCCCAGCATTTT. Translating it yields CASSASAGGPQPQHF.

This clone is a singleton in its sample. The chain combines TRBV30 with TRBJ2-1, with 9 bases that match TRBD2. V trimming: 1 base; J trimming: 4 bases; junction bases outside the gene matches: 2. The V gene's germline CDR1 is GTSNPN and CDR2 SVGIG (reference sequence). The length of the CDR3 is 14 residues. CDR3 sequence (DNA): TGTGCCTGGAGTGCCAGCGGGAGGTACAATGAGCAGTTCTTC. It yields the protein CAWSASGRYNEQFF.

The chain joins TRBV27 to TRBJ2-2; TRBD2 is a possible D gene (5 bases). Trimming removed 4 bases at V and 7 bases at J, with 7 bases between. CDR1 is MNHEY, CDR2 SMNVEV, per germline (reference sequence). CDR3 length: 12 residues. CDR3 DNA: TGTGCCAGCAGTTCGGGGTTCGGGGAGCTGTTTTTT. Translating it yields CASSSGFGELFF.

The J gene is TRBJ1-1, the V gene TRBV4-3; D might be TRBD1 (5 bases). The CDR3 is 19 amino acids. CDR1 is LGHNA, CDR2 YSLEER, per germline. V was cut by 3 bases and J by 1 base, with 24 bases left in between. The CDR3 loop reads CASSQELPDIPKGNTEAFF. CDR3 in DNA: TGCGCCAGCAGCCAGGAATTACCGGACATTCCGAAGGGGAACACTGAAGCTTTCTTT.

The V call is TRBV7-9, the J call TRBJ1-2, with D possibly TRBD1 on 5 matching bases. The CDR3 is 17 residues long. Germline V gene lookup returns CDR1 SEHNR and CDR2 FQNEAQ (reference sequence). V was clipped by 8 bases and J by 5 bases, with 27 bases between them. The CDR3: CASGQGVDTWRVYGYTF. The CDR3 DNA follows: TGTGCCAGCGGTCAAGGGGTGGACACCTGGAGGGTTTATGGCTACACCTTC.

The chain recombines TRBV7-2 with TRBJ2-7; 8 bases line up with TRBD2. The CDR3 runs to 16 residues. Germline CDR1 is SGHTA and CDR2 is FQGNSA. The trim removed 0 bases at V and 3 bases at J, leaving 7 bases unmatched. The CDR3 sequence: CASSLAALAENYEQYF. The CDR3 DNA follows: TGTGCCAGCAGCTTAGCGGCACTAGCGGAGAACTACGAGCAGTACTTC.

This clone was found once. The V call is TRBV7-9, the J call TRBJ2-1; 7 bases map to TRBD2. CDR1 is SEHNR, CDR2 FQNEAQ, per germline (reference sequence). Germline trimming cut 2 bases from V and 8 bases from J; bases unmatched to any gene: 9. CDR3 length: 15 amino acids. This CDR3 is CASSLNGGSSDEQFF. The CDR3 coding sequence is TGTGCCAGCAGCTTAAACGGCGGGAGTAGCGATGAGCAGTTCTTC.

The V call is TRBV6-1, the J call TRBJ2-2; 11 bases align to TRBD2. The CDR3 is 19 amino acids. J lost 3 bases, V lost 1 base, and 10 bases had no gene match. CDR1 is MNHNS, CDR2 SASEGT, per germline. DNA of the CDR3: TGTGCCAGCAGTGAAGGGGCTAGCGGGAGGCTTTTATACACCGGGGAGCTGTTTTTT. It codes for CASSEGASGRLLYTGELFF.

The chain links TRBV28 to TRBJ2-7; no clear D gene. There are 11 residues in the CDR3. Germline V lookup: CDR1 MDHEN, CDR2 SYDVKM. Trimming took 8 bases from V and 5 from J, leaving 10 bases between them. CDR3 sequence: CASGPTDEQYF. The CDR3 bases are TGTGCCAGCGGCCCAACGGACGAGCAGTACTTC.

As DNA, the CDR3 is TGTGCCAGCTCACTGGCTAACCCCTCCTACAATGAGCAGTTCTTC. Translated: CASSLANPSYNEQFF. The J gene is TRBJ2-1, the V gene TRBV18; no reliable D call. Trimming removed 4 bases at V and 0 bases at J, with 10 bases between. The CDR3 spans 15 residues. The germline CDR1 and CDR2 sequences are KGHSH and LQKENI.

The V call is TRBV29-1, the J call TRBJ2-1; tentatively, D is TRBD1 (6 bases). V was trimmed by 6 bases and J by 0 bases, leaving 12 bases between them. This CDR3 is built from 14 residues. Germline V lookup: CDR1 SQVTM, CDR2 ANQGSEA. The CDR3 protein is CSVDETGSYNEQFF. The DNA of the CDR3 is TGCAGCGTAGACGAGACAGGCTCCTACAATGAGCAGTTCTTC.

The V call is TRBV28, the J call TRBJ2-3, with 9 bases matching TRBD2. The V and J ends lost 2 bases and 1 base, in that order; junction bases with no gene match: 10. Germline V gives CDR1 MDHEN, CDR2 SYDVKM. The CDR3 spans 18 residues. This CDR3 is CASSLPRGTSWGTDTQYF. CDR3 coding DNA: TGTGCCAGCAGTTTACCCCGCGGGACTAGCTGGGGCACAGATACGCAGTATTTT.

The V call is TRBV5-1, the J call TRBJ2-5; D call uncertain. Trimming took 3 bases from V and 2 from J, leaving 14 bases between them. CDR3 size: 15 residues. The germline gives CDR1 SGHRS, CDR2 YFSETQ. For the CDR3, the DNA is TGCGCCAGCAGCTGGAACGGGCTACCGCAAGAGACCCAGTACTTC. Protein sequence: CASSWNGLPQETQYF.

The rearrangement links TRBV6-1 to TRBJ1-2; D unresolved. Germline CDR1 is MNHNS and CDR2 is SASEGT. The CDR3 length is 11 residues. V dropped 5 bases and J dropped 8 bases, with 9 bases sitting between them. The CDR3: CASSSRWGYTF. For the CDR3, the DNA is TGTGCCAGCAGTAGCAGGTGGGGCTACACCTTC.

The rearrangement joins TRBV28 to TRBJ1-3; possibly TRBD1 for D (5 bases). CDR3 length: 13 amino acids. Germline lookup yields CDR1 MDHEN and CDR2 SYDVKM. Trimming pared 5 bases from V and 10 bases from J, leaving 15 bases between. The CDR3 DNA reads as TGTGCCAGCAGTCTCGACAGAATCGGAACCATATATTTT. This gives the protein CASSLDRIGTIYF.

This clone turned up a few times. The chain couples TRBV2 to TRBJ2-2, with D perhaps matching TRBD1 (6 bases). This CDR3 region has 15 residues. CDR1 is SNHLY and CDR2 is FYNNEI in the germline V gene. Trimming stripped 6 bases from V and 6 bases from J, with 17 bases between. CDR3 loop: CASRQTTGNSGELFF. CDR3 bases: TGTGCCAGCAGACAAACAACAGGGAATTCCGGGGAGCTGTTTTTT.

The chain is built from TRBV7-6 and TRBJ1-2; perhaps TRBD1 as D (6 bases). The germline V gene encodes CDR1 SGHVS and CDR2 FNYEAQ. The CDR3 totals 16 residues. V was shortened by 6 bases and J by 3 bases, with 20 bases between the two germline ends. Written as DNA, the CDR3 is TGTGCCAGCAGTCTAGGCAGGGGCCAAGGGGACTATGGCTACACCTTC. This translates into CASSLGRGQGDYGYTF.

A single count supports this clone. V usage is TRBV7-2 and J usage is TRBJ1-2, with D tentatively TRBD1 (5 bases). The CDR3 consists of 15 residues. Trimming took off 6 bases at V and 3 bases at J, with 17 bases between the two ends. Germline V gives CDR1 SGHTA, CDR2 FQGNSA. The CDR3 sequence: CASRYTGNSDYGYTF. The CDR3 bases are TGTGCCAGCAGGTACACAGGTAACAGTGACTATGGCTACACCTTC.

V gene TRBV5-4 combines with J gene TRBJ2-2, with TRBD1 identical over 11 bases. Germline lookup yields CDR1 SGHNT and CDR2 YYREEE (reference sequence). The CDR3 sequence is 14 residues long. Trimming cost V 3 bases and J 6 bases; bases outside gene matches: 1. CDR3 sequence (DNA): TGTGCCAGCAGCTGGGACAGGGGGGCCGGGGAGCTGTTTTTT. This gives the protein CASSWDRGAGELFF.

CDR3 loop: CASSLVVTGGYEQYF. The CDR3 coding sequence is TGCGCCAGCAGCTTGGTTGTGACAGGGGGGTACGAGCAGTACTTC. The chain recombines TRBV5-1 with TRBJ2-7; 9 positions agree with TRBD1. The CDR3 extends over 15 amino acids. Per the germline V gene, CDR1 is SGHRS and CDR2 is YFSETQ. Germline trimming cut 0 bases from V and 4 bases from J; bases unmatched to any gene: 5.

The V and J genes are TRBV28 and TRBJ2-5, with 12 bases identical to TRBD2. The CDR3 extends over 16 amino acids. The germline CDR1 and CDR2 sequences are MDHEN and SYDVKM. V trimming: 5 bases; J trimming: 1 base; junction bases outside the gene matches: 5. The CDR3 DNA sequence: TGTGCCAGCAGTCCTACTAGCGGGGGGATCCAAGAGACCCAGTACTTC. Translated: CASSPTSGGIQETQYF.

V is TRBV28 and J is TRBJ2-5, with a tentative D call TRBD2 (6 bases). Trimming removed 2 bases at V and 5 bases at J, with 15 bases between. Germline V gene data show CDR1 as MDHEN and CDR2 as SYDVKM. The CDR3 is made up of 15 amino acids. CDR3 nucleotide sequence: TGTGCCAGCAGTTTAGTCAGGGAAGGGAGGGAGACCCAGTACTTC. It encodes CASSLVREGRETQYF.

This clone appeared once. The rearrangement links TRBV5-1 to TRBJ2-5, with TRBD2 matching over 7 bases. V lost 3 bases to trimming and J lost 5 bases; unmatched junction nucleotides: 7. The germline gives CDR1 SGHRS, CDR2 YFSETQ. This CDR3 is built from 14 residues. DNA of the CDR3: TGCGCCAGCAGCTCCGGACTAGTACGTGAGACCCAGTACTTC. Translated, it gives CASSSGLVRETQYF.

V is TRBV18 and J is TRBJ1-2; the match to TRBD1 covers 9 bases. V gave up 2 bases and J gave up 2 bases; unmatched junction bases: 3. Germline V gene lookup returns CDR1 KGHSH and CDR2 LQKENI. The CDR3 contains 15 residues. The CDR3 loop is CASSPGTGMNYGYTF. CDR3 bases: TGTGCCAGCTCACCAGGGACAGGGATGAACTATGGCTACACCTTC.